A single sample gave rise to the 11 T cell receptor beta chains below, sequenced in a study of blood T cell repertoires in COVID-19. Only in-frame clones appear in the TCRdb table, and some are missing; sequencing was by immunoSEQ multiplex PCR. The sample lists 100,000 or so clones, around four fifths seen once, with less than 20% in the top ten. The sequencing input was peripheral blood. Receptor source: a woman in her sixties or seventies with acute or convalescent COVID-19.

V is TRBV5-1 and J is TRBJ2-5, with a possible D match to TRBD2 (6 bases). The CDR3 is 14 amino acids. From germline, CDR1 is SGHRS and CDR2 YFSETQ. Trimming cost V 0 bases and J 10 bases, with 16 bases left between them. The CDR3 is CASSLEDYPGGQYF. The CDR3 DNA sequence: TGCGCCAGCAGCTTGGAGGACTACCCGGGTGGCCAGTACTTC.

For the CDR3, the DNA is TGTGCCAGCAGCAAAAACAGGGGTGGACAAGAGACCCAGTACTTC. The encoded protein is CASSKNRGGQETQYF. The chain carries TRBV28 and TRBJ2-5; 7 nucleotides agree with TRBD1. Losses at the gene ends were 6 bases for V and 2 bases for J; bases not matched to a gene: 9. The CDR3 has 15 residues. Germline-derived CDR1 and CDR2 are MDHEN and SYDVKM.

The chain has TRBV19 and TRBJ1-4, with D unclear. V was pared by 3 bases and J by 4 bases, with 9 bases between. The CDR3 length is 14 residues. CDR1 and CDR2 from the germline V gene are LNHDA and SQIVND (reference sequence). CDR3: CASSMGVVNEKLFF. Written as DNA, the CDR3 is TGTGCCAGTAGTATGGGAGTGGTTAATGAAAAACTGTTTTTT.

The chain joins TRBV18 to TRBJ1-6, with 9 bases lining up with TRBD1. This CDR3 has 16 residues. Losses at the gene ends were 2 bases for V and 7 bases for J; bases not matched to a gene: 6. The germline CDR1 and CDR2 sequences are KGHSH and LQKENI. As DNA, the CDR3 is TGTGCCAGCTCACCAGCCCGGGACAGGGCAAATTCACCCCTCCACTTT. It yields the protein CASSPARDRANSPLHF. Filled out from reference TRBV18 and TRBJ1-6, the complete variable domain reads NAGVMQNPRHLVRRRGQEARLRCSPMKGHSHVYWYRQLPEEGLKFMVYLQKENIIDESGMPKERFSAEFPKEGPSILRIQQVVRGDSAAYFCASSPARDRANSPLHFGNGTRLTVT.

CDR3 sequence (DNA): TGTGCCAGCAGCTACACGCCGGGACAGAACTATGGCTACACCTTC. This gives the protein CASSYTPGQNYGYTF. The chain recombines TRBV3-1 (or the pseudogene TRBV3-2) with TRBJ1-2; 7 bases fit TRBD1. Germline assignment: CDR1 LGHDT and CDR2 YNNKEL (reference sequence). This CDR3 region has 15 residues. V gave up 5 bases and J gave up 2 bases; unmatched junction bases: 8.

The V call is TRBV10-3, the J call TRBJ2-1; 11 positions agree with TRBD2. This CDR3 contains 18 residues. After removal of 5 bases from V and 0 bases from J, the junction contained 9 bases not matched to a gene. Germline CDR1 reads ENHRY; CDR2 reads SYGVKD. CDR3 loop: CAISPTSGGPSSYNEQFF. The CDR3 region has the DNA TGTGCCATCAGTCCAACTAGCGGGGGACCCAGCTCCTACAATGAGCAGTTCTTC.

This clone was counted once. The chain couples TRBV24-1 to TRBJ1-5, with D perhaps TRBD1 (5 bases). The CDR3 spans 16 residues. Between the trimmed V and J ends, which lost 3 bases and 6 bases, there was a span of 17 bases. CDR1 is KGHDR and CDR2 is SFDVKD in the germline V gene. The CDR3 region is CATSDGGGTLGQPQHF. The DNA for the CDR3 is TGTGCCACCAGTGATGGCGGAGGGACCCTGGGTCAGCCCCAGCATTTT.

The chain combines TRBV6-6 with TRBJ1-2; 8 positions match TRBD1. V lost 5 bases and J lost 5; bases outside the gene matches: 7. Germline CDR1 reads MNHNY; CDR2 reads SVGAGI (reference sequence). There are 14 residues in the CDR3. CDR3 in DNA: TGTGCCAGCAGTCCCACCGGGACAGGTTATGGCTACACCTTC. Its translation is CASSPTGTGYGYTF.

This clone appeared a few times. The CDR3 coding sequence is TGTGCCAGCTCACCAACAGGGGGCGAATCACCCCTCCACTTT. As protein: CASSPTGGESPLHF. The chain is built from TRBV18 and TRBJ1-6; 9 nucleotides agree with TRBD1. CDR1 and CDR2 from the germline V gene are KGHSH and LQKENI. This CDR3 is built from 14 residues. V gave up 2 bases and J gave up 10 bases; unmatched junction bases: 3.

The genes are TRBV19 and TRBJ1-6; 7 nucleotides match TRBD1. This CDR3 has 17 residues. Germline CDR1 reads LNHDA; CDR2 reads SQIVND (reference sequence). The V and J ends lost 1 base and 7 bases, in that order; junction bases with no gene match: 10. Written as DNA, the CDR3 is TGTGCCAGTAGTATAGTTCCCGGGACAGAGAAGAATTCACCCCTCCACTTT. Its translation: CASSIVPGTEKNSPLHF.

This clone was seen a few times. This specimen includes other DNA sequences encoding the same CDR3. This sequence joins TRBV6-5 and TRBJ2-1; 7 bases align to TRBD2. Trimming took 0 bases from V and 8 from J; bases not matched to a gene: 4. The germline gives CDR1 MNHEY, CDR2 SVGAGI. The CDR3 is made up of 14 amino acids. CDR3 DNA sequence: TGTGCCAGCAGTTACTCTCCGGGGAGGGATGAGCAGTTCTTC. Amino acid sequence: CASSYSPGRDEQFF.